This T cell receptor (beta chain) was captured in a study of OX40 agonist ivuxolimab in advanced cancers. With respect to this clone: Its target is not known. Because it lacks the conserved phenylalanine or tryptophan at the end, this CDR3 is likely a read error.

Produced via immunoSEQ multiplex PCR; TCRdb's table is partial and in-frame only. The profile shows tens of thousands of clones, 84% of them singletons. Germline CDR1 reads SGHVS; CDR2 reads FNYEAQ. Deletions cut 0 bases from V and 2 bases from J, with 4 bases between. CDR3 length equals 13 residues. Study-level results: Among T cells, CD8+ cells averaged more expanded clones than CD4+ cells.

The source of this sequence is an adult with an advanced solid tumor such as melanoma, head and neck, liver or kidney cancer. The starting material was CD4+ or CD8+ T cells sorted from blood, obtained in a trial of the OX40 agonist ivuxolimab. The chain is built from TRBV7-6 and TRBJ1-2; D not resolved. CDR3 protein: CASSLAGNYGYTL. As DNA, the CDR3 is TGTGCCAGCAGCTTAGCAGGGAACTATGGCTACACCCTC.